What follows are 8 T cell receptor beta chains derived from one specimen sequenced in a study of T cells in Graves' hyperthyroidism and ophthalmopathy. RNA transcripts were the template for amplifying TCR beta CDR3 regions. Carried out on the TCR CDR3, a first-round RT-PCR used the HTBI primer set. TCRdb itself ran the multiplex PCR reads through MiXCR, one entry per CDR3 protein. This table has hundreds of thousands of distinct CDR3 sequences, about 15% appearing once. The specimen sequenced was blood. Every receptor here comes from a man younger than 35 with Graves' ophthalmopathy.

In this sample, this clonotype turned up many times. CDR3 residues: CASSFLADTQYF. Here the CDR3 DNA reads TGTGCCAGCAGCTTCCTGGCGGATACGCAGTATTTT. The rearrangement uses TRBV5-6 and TRBJ2-3; D is uncertain. The CDR3 loop spans 12 amino acids. V lost 2 bases, J lost 6 bases, and 7 bases lay in between. CDR1 and CDR2 (germline): SGHDT, YYEEEE.

This clonotype was seen many times. The rearrangement links TRBV18 to TRBJ2-7, with 7 positions matching TRBD1. J lost 9 bases, V lost 0 bases, and 5 bases had no gene match. The germline V gene has CDR1 KGHSH and CDR2 LQKENI. The CDR3 loop spans 13 amino acids. CDR3 DNA: TGTGCCAGCTCACCACCCTCGGGACAGTGGCAGTACTTC. It is translated as CASSPPSGQWQYF.

This clonotype was counted between two and nine times. This CDR3 reads CASSLRRSPLHF. The CDR3 region has the DNA TGTGCCAGCAGTTTAAGGCGTTCACCCCTCCACTTT. The chain couples TRBV27 to TRBJ1-6, with D unresolved. V lost 2 bases and J 9 bases, leaving 5 bases between the germline ends. CDR1 is MNHEY and CDR2 is SMNVEV in the germline V gene (reference sequence). This CDR3 region has 12 residues.

This clonotype was counted many times. A junction boundary mismatches the germline segment, possibly from a read error. V gene TRBV20-1 combines with J gene TRBJ1-2; D gene unclear. The CDR3 covers 11 residues. Germline CDR1 DFQATT, CDR2 SNEGSKA (reference sequence). CDR3 sequence reads: CSARVNDGYTF. CDR3 bases: TGCAGTGCTAGGGTTAACGATGGCTACACCTTC.

In its sample, this clonotype was seen many times. The V call is TRBV6-1, the J call TRBJ1-2, with 12 bases identical to TRBD1. Germline V gene sequence: CDR1 MNHNS, CDR2 SASEGT. This CDR3 is built from 12 residues. After removal of 8 bases from V and 6 bases from J, the junction contained 1 base not matched to a gene. The CDR3, as DNA: TGTGCCAGCGGGGACAGGGGGCATGGCTACACCTTC. Translated: CASGDRGHGYTF.

This clonotype has a handful of counts. CDR3 sequence (DNA): TGTGCCAGCTCCCGGGCTCCTCAAGAGACCCAGTACTTC. Translated: CASSRAPQETQYF. The chain employs TRBV6-1 and TRBJ2-5; D unclear. CDR1 and CDR2 (germline): MNHNS, SASEGT. The length of the CDR3 is 13 residues. Trimming removed 8 bases at V and 2 bases at J, with 12 bases between.

This clonotype was counted at least ten times. The J gene is TRBJ2-1, the V gene TRBV7-9; 8 nucleotides align to TRBD1. V trimming: 0 bases; J trimming: 8 bases; junction bases outside the gene matches: 9. CDR3 length: 16 amino acids. Germline CDR1 is SEHNR and CDR2 is FQNEAQ (reference sequence). The CDR3 spells CASSLAADRVDHEQFF. In nucleotides, the CDR3 is TGTGCCAGCAGCTTAGCGGCGGACAGGGTCGATCATGAGCAGTTCTTC.

The chain employs TRBV9 and TRBJ2-4; perhaps D is TRBD1 or TRBD2 (6 bases each). This CDR3 contains 16 residues. Germline CDR1 and CDR2: SGDLS and YYNGEE. Trimming took 1 base from V and 0 from J, leaving 11 bases between them. CDR3 sequence (DNA): TGTGCCAGCAGCGTACAGGGGACTCTAGCCAAAAACATTCAGTACTTC. Amino acids: CASSVQGTLAKNIQYF.